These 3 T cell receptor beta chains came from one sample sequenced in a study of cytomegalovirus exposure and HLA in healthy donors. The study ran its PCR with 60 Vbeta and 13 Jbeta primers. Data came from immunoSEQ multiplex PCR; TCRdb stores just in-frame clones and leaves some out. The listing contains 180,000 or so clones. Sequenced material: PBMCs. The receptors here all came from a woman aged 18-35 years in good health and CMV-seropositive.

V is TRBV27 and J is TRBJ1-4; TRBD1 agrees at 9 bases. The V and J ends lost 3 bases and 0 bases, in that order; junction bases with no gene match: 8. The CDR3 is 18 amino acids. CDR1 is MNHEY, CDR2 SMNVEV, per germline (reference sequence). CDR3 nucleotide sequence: TGTGCCAGCAGTTTTCTAATCGGGACAGGGACAACTAATGAAAAACTGTTTTTT. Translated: CASSFLIGTGTTNEKLFF.

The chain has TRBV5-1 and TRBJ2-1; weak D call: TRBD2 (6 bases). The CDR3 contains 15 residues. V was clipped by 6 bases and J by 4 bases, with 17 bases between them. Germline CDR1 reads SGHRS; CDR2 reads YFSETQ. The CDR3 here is CASTRMGGIYNEQFF. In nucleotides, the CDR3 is TGCGCCAGCACCCGGATGGGGGGTATATACAATGAGCAGTTCTTC.

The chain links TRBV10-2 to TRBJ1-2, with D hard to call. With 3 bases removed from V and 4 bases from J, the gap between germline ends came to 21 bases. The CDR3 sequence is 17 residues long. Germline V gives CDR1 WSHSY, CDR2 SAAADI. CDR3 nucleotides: TGCGCCAGCAGTGAAAGGATTGGAGCCGAGGTCCCCTATGGCTACACCTTC. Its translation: CASSERIGAEVPYGYTF.